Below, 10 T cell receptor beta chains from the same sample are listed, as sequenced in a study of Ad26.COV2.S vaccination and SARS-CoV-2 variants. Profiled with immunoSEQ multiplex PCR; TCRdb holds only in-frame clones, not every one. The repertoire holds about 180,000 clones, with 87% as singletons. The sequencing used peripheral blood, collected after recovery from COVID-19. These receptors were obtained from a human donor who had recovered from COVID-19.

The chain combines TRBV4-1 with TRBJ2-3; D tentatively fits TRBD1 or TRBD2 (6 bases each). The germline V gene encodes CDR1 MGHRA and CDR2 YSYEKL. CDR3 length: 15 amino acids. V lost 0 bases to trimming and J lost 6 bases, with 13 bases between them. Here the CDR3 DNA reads TGCGCCAGCAGCCAAGATAGGGGGGTCCGGGATACGCAGTATTTT. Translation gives CASSQDRGVRDTQYF.

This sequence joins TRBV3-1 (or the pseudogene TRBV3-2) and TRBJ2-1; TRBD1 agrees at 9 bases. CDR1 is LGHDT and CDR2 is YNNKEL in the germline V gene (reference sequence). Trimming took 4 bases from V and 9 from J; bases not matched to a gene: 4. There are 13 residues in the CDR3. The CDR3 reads CASSLDRGGEQFF. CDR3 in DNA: TGTGCCAGCAGCCTGGACAGGGGAGGTGAGCAGTTCTTC.

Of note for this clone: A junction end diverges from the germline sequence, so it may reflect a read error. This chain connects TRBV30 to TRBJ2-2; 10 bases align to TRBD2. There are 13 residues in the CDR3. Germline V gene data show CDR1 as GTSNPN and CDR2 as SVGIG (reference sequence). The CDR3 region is CAWKRGGTGELFF. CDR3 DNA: TGTGCCTGGAAGCGGGGGGGTACCGGAGAGCTGTTTTTT.

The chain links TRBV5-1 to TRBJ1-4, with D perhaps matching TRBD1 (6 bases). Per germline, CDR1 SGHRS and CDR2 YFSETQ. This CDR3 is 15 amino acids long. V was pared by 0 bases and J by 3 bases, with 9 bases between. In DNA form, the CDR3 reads TGCGCCAGCAGCTTGGTAGGGACATCTAATGAAAAACTGTTTTTT. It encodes CASSLVGTSNEKLFF.

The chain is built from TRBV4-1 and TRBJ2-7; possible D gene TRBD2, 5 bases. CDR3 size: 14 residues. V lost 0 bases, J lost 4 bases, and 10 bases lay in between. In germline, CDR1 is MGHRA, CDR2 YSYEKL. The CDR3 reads CASSQEDSGYEQYF. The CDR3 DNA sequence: TGCGCCAGCAGCCAAGAAGATTCGGGGTACGAGCAGTACTTC.

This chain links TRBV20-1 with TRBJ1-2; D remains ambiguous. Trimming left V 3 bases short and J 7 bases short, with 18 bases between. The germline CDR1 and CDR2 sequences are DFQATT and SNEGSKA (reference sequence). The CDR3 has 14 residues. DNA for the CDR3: TGCAGTGCTAGTCACGGGGTTGATCTTTCTGGCTACACCTTC. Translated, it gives CSASHGVDLSGYTF.

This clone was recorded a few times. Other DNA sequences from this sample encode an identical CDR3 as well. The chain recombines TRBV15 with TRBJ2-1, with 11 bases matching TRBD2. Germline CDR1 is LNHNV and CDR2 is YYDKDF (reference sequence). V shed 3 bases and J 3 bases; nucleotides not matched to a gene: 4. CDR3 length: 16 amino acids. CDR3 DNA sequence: TGTGCCACCAGCAGGGGGGGGACTAGCGGCTACAATGAGCAGTTCTTC. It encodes CATSRGGTSGYNEQFF.

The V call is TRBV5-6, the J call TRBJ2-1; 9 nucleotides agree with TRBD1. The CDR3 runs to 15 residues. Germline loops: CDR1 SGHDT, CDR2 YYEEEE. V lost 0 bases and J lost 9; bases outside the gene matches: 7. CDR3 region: CASSLVGTGIGEQFF. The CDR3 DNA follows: TGTGCCAGCAGCTTGGTGGGGACAGGGATTGGTGAGCAGTTCTTC.

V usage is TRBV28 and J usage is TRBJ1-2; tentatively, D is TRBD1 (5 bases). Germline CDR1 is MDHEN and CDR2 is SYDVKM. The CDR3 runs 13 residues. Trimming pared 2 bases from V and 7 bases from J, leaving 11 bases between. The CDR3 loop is CASSLGGTSGYTF. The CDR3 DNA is TGTGCCAGCAGTTTAGGGGGGACGAGTGGCTACACCTTC.

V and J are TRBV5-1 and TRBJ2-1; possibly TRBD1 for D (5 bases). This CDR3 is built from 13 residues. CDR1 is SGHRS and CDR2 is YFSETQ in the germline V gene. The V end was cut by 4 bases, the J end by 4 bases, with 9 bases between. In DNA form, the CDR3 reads TGCGCCAGCAGCCCCGACAGATACAATGAGCAGTTCTTC. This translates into CASSPDRYNEQFF.